The 21 T cell receptor beta chains presented below share a single source sample, sequenced in a study of blood T cell repertoires in COVID-19. TCRdb keeps only in-frame clones here, not all; method: immunoSEQ multiplex PCR. The repertoire holds about 110,000 clones, with around 83% as singletons. Sequencing input: peripheral blood. The receptors stem from a woman older than 75 with active or convalescent COVID-19.

The count of this clone is one. V is TRBV30 and J is TRBJ2-5; 9 positions agree with TRBD2. CDR3 size: 16 residues. The germline V gene encodes CDR1 GTSNPN and CDR2 SVGIG (reference sequence). The ends lost 3 bases at V and 2 bases at J; junction bases unmatched: 10. The CDR3 here is CAWSRREGDEQETQYF. The CDR3 nucleotides read TGTGCCTGGAGCCGGCGGGAGGGAGATGAGCAAGAGACCCAGTACTTC.

This clone is medium-sized by share. V is TRBV6-5 and J is TRBJ2-3; a possible D gene is TRBD2 (6 bases). Germline V gene data show CDR1 as MNHEY and CDR2 as SVGAGI. This CDR3 is 14 amino acids long. The germline V and J ends were trimmed by 2 bases and 6 bases, with 12 bases remaining between them. The CDR3 DNA sequence: TGTGCCAGCAGTTACACTCCAGGGAGGGATACGCAGTATTTT. Its protein is CASSYTPGRDTQYF.

This chain joins TRBV7-2 and TRBJ2-7; 9 nucleotides line up with TRBD2. The junction had 2 bases not matched to a gene; V was cut back by 5 bases and J by 6 bases. The CDR3 contains 12 residues. Germline V gene lookup returns CDR1 SGHTA and CDR2 FQGNSA. CDR3 coding DNA: TGTGCCAGCAGCCGGGGACTAGCCGAGCAGTACTTC. Translated: CASSRGLAEQYF.

This clone was counted only a few times. The V and J genes are TRBV3-1 (or the pseudogene TRBV3-2) and TRBJ2-3; TRBD2 matches 7 bases. Germline values: CDR1 LGHDT, CDR2 YNNKEL (reference sequence). The junction had 6 bases not matched to a gene; V was cut back by 0 bases and J by 6 bases. There are 15 residues in the CDR3. The CDR3 DNA reads TGTGCCAGCAGCCAAGAGATGGCGGGAGCGGATACGCAGTATTTT. Its protein product is CASSQEMAGADTQYF.

The chain has TRBV11-2 and TRBJ2-3; TRBD2 agrees at 10 bases. The junction had 6 bases not matched to a gene; V was cut back by 3 bases and J by 0 bases. The CDR3 length is 17 residues. Germline V gene lookup returns CDR1 SGHAT and CDR2 FQNNGV. The CDR3 loop reads CASSFLAGAASTDTQYF. CDR3 DNA sequence: TGTGCCAGCAGCTTTCTAGCGGGAGCCGCTAGCACAGATACGCAGTATTTT.

The J gene is TRBJ1-1, the V gene TRBV29-1; D is undetermined. The CDR3 loop spans 14 amino acids. Germline CDR1 and CDR2: SQVTM and ANQGSEA. Trimming removed 6 bases at V and 1 base at J, with 15 bases between. In DNA, the CDR3 is TGCAGCGTCGGAGATGTGGCTTGGAACACTGAAGCTTTCTTT. This sequence encodes CSVGDVAWNTEAFF.

The gene calls are TRBV21-1 and TRBJ2-1; TRBD2, the table's D call, lacks a check against the DNA. TRBV21-1 is noted as a pseudogene. The CDR3 loop spans 15 amino acids. The CDR3 sequence: CASSTETGGPNEQFF. The CDR3 DNA reads TGTGCCAGCAGCACCGAAACCGGGGGTCCGAATGAGCAGTTCTTC.

The chain links TRBV2 to TRBJ2-2, with 10 bases aligning to TRBD2. The germline CDR1 and CDR2 sequences are SNHLY and FYNNEI. This CDR3 region has 17 residues. V trimming: 2 bases; J trimming: 1 base; junction bases outside the gene matches: 4. CDR3 sequence reads: CASSELAGAGNTGELFF. The CDR3 nucleotides are TGTGCCAGCAGTGAACTAGCGGGAGCGGGGAACACCGGGGAGCTGTTTTTT.

J is TRBJ2-7 and V is TRBV28; TRBD1 matches 7 bases. The germline V gene has CDR1 MDHEN and CDR2 SYDVKM. This CDR3 has 15 residues. The V and J ends lost 8 bases and 2 bases, in that order; junction bases with no gene match: 12. CDR3 sequence reads: CASYYRTGAAYEQYF. In DNA, the CDR3 is TGTGCCAGCTACTACCGTACAGGGGCCGCCTACGAGCAGTACTTC. The full variable domain, completed using reference TRBV28 and TRBJ2-7, is DVKVTQSSRYLVKRTGEKVFLECVQDMDHENMFWYRQDPGLGLRLIYFSYDVKMKEKGDIPEGYSVSREKKERFSLILESASTNQTSMYLCASYYRTGAAYEQYFGPGTRLTVT.

The chain is built from TRBV5-1 and TRBJ2-2, with TRBD2 matching 8 bases. CDR1 SGHRS and CDR2 YFSETQ come from the germline V gene. The CDR3 extends over 15 amino acids. Trimming removed 4 bases from V and 6 bases from J; junction bases left unmatched: 8. The CDR3 here is CASSPGLATPGELFF. For the CDR3, the DNA is TGCGCCAGCAGCCCAGGACTAGCAACACCCGGGGAGCTGTTTTTT.

The chain joins TRBV29-1 to TRBJ2-1, with D perhaps TRBD1 (5 bases). V lost 1 base and J 9 bases, leaving 10 bases between the germline ends. This CDR3 has 12 amino acids. Germline V lookup: CDR1 SQVTM, CDR2 ANQGSEA. The CDR3 is CSVEGSQGEQFF. Here the CDR3 DNA reads TGCAGCGTTGAAGGATCCCAGGGTGAGCAGTTCTTC.

The gene calls are TRBV27 and TRBJ2-2, with 13 bases identical to TRBD2. The J segment lost 6 bases and the V segment lost 3 bases, leaving 7 bases of the junction unmatched. The CDR3 contains 17 residues. Germline V gives CDR1 MNHEY, CDR2 SMNVEV (reference sequence). CDR3 protein: CASSLGTSGKRAGELFF. In DNA form, the CDR3 reads TGTGCCAGCAGTTTGGGGACTAGCGGGAAAAGGGCCGGGGAGCTGTTTTTT.

This sequence joins TRBV14 and TRBJ1-1; D is perhaps TRBD1 (5 bases). Germline assignment: CDR1 SGHDN and CDR2 FVKESK. This CDR3 is built from 15 residues. Between the trimmed V and J ends, which lost 3 bases and 5 bases, there was a span of 16 bases. The CDR3 protein is CASSHLKGMGTEAFF. For the CDR3, the DNA is TGTGCCAGCAGCCACCTGAAGGGGATGGGTACTGAAGCTTTCTTT.

This clone occurred once. V usage is TRBV5-8 and J usage is TRBJ2-7; unclear D gene. Germline V lookup: CDR1 SGHTS, CDR2 YDEGEE. The CDR3 consists of 11 residues. V gave up 2 bases and J gave up 4 bases, with 4 bases separating them. The CDR3 region has the DNA TGTGCCAGCAGCTTCCAGTACGAGCAGTACTTC. This encodes CASSFQYEQYF.

The rearrangement uses TRBV10-3 and TRBJ2-7; 12 bases map to TRBD2. CDR3 length equals 16 residues. Germline loops: CDR1 ENHRY, CDR2 SYGVKD. V was pared by 3 bases and J by 3 bases, with 6 bases of the junction left unmatched. DNA for the CDR3: TGTGCCATCAGTGACCCAAGACTAGCGGGAGACTACGAGCAGTACTTC. It codes for CAISDPRLAGDYEQYF.

V is TRBV18 and J is TRBJ1-2; D is uncertain. CDR1 is KGHSH and CDR2 is LQKENI in the germline V gene. Deletions cut 3 bases from V and 2 bases from J, with 10 bases between. The CDR3 consists of 14 residues. The DNA for the CDR3 is TGTGCCAGCTCACCGCCGTTGAGAAACTATGGCTACACCTTC. Encoded protein: CASSPPLRNYGYTF.

The V gene is TRBV10-1, the J gene TRBJ2-1; 12 bases align to TRBD2. The length of the CDR3 is 15 residues. The germline CDR1 and CDR2 sequences are WNHNN and SYGVQD (reference sequence). Germline trimming cut 6 bases from V and 7 bases from J; bases unmatched to any gene: 7. CDR3 DNA sequence: TGCGCCAGCAGCAAACTAGCGGGAGGCCGGAATGAGCAGTTCTTC. Translated: CASSKLAGGRNEQFF.

This chain connects TRBV18 to TRBJ1-5, with 10 positions matching TRBD1. In germline, CDR1 is KGHSH, CDR2 LQKENI. J was trimmed by 6 bases and V by 2 bases; bases with no gene match: 4. This CDR3 comprises 15 residues. The CDR3 sequence is CASSPDGQGGQPQHF. CDR3 nucleotide sequence: TGTGCCAGCTCACCAGATGGACAGGGGGGTCAGCCCCAGCATTTT.

This chain joins TRBV5-1 and TRBJ2-5; 8 nucleotides line up with TRBD1. The CDR3 loop spans 14 amino acids. V trimming: 4 bases; J trimming: 4 bases; junction bases outside the gene matches: 6. Germline CDR1 and CDR2: SGHRS and YFSETQ. In nucleotides, the CDR3 is TGCGCCAGCAGCAAACAGGGGGGACCAGAGACCCAGTACTTC. Translated: CASSKQGGPETQYF.

The chain recombines TRBV10-3 with TRBJ2-7; 11 bases line up with TRBD1. Germline V gene lookup returns CDR1 ENHRY and CDR2 SYGVKD. Trimming at V came to 3 bases and at J to 1 base, leaving 5 bases not matched to a gene. The CDR3 runs 16 residues. The CDR3: CAISDPRDRGSYEQYF. The CDR3 nucleotides are TGTGCCATCAGTGACCCCAGGGACAGGGGGTCCTACGAGCAGTACTTC.

The chain links TRBV2 to TRBJ2-5, with D possibly TRBD2 on 5 matching bases. Germline V CDR1 and CDR2: SNHLY, FYNNEI. This CDR3 comprises 12 residues. The V and J ends lost 9 bases and 4 bases respectively, with 12 bases between them. The CDR3 protein is CARSGSRETQYF. The CDR3 bases are TGTGCCAGATCGGGGAGTCGAGAGACCCAGTACTTC.